This T cell receptor (beta chain) was recorded in a study of blood T cells in healthy people across ages (dated by TCRdb to 2013 to 2016). Concerning the study at large: Template switching captured roughly one uniquely barcoded TCR beta cDNA molecule per two T cells in model experiments. To track age-related changes in TCR beta repertoire diversity, the study relied on deep sequencing normalized with unique cDNA molecular identifiers. The donors were divided into four age groups: young (average roughly 17 years), middle-aged (approximately 39), aged (62) and long-lived (roughly 86). To avoid experimental bias, donors of different ages were distributed randomly across sequencing lanes. For two donors (one aged 18 to 29 and one aged 80 or older), the study analyzed two additional independent replicas of 1 million unique cDNA reads from the same blood draw.

General study outcomes and caveats: Observed TCR beta diversity per million T cells fell roughly linearly with age, and a significant reduction was already apparent by age roughly 40. Estimates of total diversity based on one million sequenced T cells were regarded as lower bounds and as underestimates. Conclusive comparison of naive and antigen-experienced compartments was prevented by the profiling of bulk unsorted PBMCs. Because donor CMV infection status was unknown, age-related changes in expanded clonotypes were potentially confounded. Compared with the aged group, the long-lived group had more naive CD4+ T cells, fewer expanded clones and increased TCR diversity, suggesting age selection. There was a strong correlation between observed TCR beta diversity and the percentage of naive T cells measured by flow cytometry.

This clonotype came up a few times. What antigen it recognizes has not been identified. Base quality data are lacking; no much larger clone is found one base away. Library generation was performed with 5' RACE. The instrument was an Illumina HiSeq 2500. A second PCR of roughly 7 to 12 cycles was run with a J-beta primer mix and a sample-barcoded 5' primer. Each TCR beta cDNA molecule received a unique molecular identifier from a template-switch 5' adaptor carrying 12 random nucleotides. At least 2.5 million CDR3-containing paired-end reads were obtained from each sample. First-strand cDNA synthesis was performed from all RNA using the Mint cDNA synthesis kit, with priming by a TRBC-specific oligonucleotide. All cDNA was treated with uracil-DNA glycosylase and then went through a first 18-cycle PCR with the universal primers M1SS and BC2_uni_R. As for how the authors treated the data: For normalization, 1 million high-quality reads, each with a distinct molecular identifier, were randomly selected from each sample. Instead of being binned into consensus sequences, reads with shared molecular identifiers were discarded. MiTCR, run with a Q25 quality threshold and the strictest error-elimination algorithm, handled CDR3 identification, clonotype clustering and error correction. A nonparametric unseen species model with Euler transformation was used to estimate lower-bound total TCR beta diversity. Through fastp at Q25 and MiXCR, TCRdb rebuilt clones from the public reads, retaining in-frame beta chains. Each entry is one CDR3 protein sequence, shown with its most common DNA and genes. In this record, the V and J calls reflect TCRdb's handling and not the investigators' own analysis. This sample gives about 830,000 distinct CDR3 sequences in total; 58% of them show up just once. The ten largest clones represent 22% of the sample.

The germline ends are 8 bases apart after V is trimmed by 10 bases and J by 7 bases. From the germline V gene (reference sequence), CDR1 is MNHEY and CDR2 is SMNVEV. Spanning cysteine to phenylalanine, the CDR3 consists of 10 amino acids. Only CDR3 DNA is held: 30 bases, read in frame from base 1. The 39 donors, aged about 6 to 90 years, were systemically healthy Caucasian individuals from Russia. Each donor gave about 11 milliliters of peripheral blood, drawn into EDTA-treated Vacutainer tubes. PBMCs were isolated by Ficoll-Paque density-gradient centrifugation, with at least 6.5 million obtained per sample. Trizol reagent was used to extract total RNA from PBMCs, with at least 6 micrograms per sample. For every donor, flow cytometry on a PBMC aliquot measured the percentage of naive CD45RAhigh/CD27high T cells.

The chain is made from TRBV27 and TRBJ2-1, with the D segment identity uncertain. This clonotype was obtained from a man younger than 45 in good health. Specimen: blood. The bases read TGTGCCAAGCCAGCGAATGAGCAGTTCTTC. It encodes CAKPANEQFF.